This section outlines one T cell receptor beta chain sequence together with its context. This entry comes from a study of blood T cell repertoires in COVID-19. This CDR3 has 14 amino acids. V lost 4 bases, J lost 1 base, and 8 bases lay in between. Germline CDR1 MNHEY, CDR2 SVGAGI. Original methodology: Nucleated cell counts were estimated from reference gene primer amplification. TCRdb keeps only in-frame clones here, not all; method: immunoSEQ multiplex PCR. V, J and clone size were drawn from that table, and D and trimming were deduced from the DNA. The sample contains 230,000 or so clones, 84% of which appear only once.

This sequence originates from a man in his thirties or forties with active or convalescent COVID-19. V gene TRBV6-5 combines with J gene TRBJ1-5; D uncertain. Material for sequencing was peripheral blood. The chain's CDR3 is CASSSGLSNQPQHF. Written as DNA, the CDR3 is TGTGCCAGCAGTTCGGGGTTGAGCAATCAGCCCCAGCATTTT.